These 20 T cell receptor beta chains came from one sample sequenced in a study of lymphopenia after photon versus proton radiotherapy. Repertoires were generated with immunoSEQ multiplex PCR, while TCRdb's copy carries only in-frame clones and drops some. Among about 15,000 clones listed, approximately 90% were seen once. The material sequenced was peripheral blood, taken from a patient treated with proton-based radiotherapy. The receptors were sampled from a man between 65 and 80 years old with pancreatic cancer.

The V gene is TRBV14, the J gene TRBJ2-5; 11 nucleotides match TRBD1. J lost 1 base, V lost 3 bases, and 4 bases had no gene match. Germline V gene lookup returns CDR1 SGHDN and CDR2 FVKESK. The CDR3 length is 16 residues. The CDR3 nucleotides are TGTGCCAGCAGCCATCGTGGGACAGGGGGCCAAGAGACCCAGTACTTC. This gives the protein CASSHRGTGGQETQYF.

V is TRBV9 and J is TRBJ1-5; D is uncertain. V was pared by 4 bases and J by 4 bases, with 15 bases between. CDR1 and CDR2 from the germline V gene are SGDLS and YYNGEE. There are 15 residues in the CDR3. The CDR3 DNA reads TGTGCCAGCAGCCCTGGACCATCAGTGAATCAGCCCCAGCATTTT. Translation gives CASSPGPSVNQPQHF.

The CDR3: CASSLSGRTYNEQFF. The DNA of the CDR3 is TGTGCCAGCAGCCTTAGCGGGAGAACTTACAATGAGCAGTTCTTC. The gene calls are TRBV5-4 and TRBJ2-1, with 9 bases lining up with TRBD2. Germline loops: CDR1 SGHNT, CDR2 YYREEE (reference sequence). The J segment lost 4 bases and the V segment lost 4 bases, leaving 6 bases of the junction unmatched. The CDR3 contains 15 residues. Using reference TRBV5-4 and TRBJ2-1 for the parts outside the CDR3, the full variable domain is ETGVTQSPTHLIKTRGQQVTLRCSSQSGHNTVSWYQQALGQGPQFIFQYYREEENGRGNFPPRFSGLQFPNYSSELNVNALELDDSALYLCASSLSGRTYNEQFFGPGTRLTVL.

V is TRBV2 and J is TRBJ2-6; D may be TRBD1 (5 bases). The CDR3 is 15 residues long. The V and J ends lost 4 bases and 0 bases respectively, with 7 bases between them. Germline loops: CDR1 SNHLY, CDR2 FYNNEI. CDR3 in amino acids: CASSAQGSGANVLTF. The CDR3 coding sequence is TGTGCCAGCAGTGCCCAGGGCTCTGGGGCCAACGTCCTGACTTTC.

This rearrangement joins TRBV11-2 to TRBJ1-2; maybe TRBD1 (6 bases). The germline V gene encodes CDR1 SGHAT and CDR2 FQNNGV. The V gene lost 2 bases and the J gene lost 7 bases, with 17 bases spanning the gap. The CDR3 consists of 15 residues. CDR3 sequence reads: CASSLIAGEVGGYTF. The CDR3 region has the DNA TGTGCCAGCAGCTTAATTGCAGGGGAAGTTGGTGGCTACACCTTC.

The J gene is TRBJ2-5, the V gene TRBV6-1; 10 positions match TRBD2. Looked up from germline, CDR1 is MNHNS and CDR2 is SASEGT. Losses at the gene ends were 2 bases for V and 5 bases for J; bases not matched to a gene: 11. The CDR3 runs to 17 residues. As DNA, the CDR3 is TGTGCCAGCAGTGAATCGGAGCGGGGGGGCCGCTTTGAGACCCAGTACTTC. Translation: CASSESERGGRFETQYF.

This clone was observed once. CDR3 bases: TGTGCCAGCACAATTGGGGGGTCTGGAAACACCATATATTTT. It specifies CASTIGGSGNTIYF. The chain combines TRBV6-1 with TRBJ1-3, with D maybe TRBD1 (5 bases). Per the germline V gene, CDR1 is MNHNS and CDR2 is SASEGT. The CDR3 consists of 14 residues. Trimming left V 7 bases short and J 1 base short, with 11 bases between.

This clone was recorded a few times. This sequence joins TRBV5-1 and TRBJ1-6, with TRBD1 identical over 10 bases. Unmatched junction bases numbered 10, after V lost 4 bases and J lost 0 bases. The germline V gene has CDR1 SGHRS and CDR2 YFSETQ. This CDR3 is built from 19 residues. The CDR3 reads CASSNKGQGSSSYNSPLHF. The CDR3 DNA sequence: TGCGCCAGCAGCAATAAGGGACAGGGGAGTTCCTCCTATAATTCACCCCTCCACTTT.

The chain uses TRBV6-1 and TRBJ2-5; D is possibly TRBD1 (6 bases). Trimming shortened V by 3 bases and J by 1 base, and 15 bases separated the two germline ends. The germline CDR1 and CDR2 sequences are MNHNS and SASEGT. This CDR3 region has 16 residues. The CDR3 sequence: CASSDGGRTFQETQYF. The CDR3 DNA reads as TGTGCCAGCAGTGATGGGGGCAGGACTTTCCAAGAGACCCAGTACTTC.

V gene TRBV6-1 combines with J gene TRBJ2-3; TRBD2 matches 8 bases. The V gene end was trimmed by 8 bases and the J gene end by 5 bases; junction bases not matched to a gene: 12. CDR3 length: 15 residues. Per germline, CDR1 MNHNS and CDR2 SASEGT. This CDR3 reads CASPRWGAGGDTQYF. CDR3 in DNA: TGTGCCAGCCCCAGGTGGGGTGCGGGGGGAGATACGCAGTATTTT.

This chain links TRBV9 with TRBJ1-1; D is perhaps TRBD1 (5 bases). Germline CDR1 and CDR2: SGDLS and YYNGEE. V was clipped by 3 bases and J by 4 bases, with 16 bases between them. The length of the CDR3 is 15 residues. The CDR3 region is CASSAGDGTSTEAFF. CDR3 nucleotide sequence: TGTGCCAGCAGCGCGGGAGACGGGACTTCCACTGAAGCTTTCTTT. The whole variable domain, remainder taken from reference TRBV9 and TRBJ1-1, is DSGVTQTPKHLITATGQRVTLRCSPRSGDLSVYWYQQSLDQGLQFLIQYYNGEERAKGNILERFSAQQFPDLHSELNLSSLELGDSALYFCASSAGDGTSTEAFFGQGTRLTVV.

Concerning this clone: Given a much more abundant clone one base away, this may be a read error. The J gene is TRBJ2-2, the V gene TRBV7-8; no clear D gene. Trimming pared 3 bases from V and 10 bases from J, leaving 27 bases between. This CDR3 is 18 amino acids long. The germline gives CDR1 SGHVS, CDR2 FQNEAQ. The DNA of the CDR3 is TGTGCCAGCAGCTTGTCGCCTTATTCCTGGACGAGTGTCGAGGAGCTGTTTTTT. Translating it yields CASSLSPYSWTSVEELFF.

The rearrangement joins TRBV6-1 to TRBJ2-5, with a weak D call TRBD2 (5 bases). V dropped 5 bases and J dropped 5 bases, with 15 bases sitting between them. There are 14 residues in the CDR3. Germline-derived CDR1 and CDR2 are MNHNS and SASEGT. The CDR3 DNA sequence: TGTGCCAGCAGTCCGACTACCTTACGGGAGACCCAGTACTTC. Translation: CASSPTTLRETQYF.

The rearrangement uses TRBV18 and TRBJ1-1, with unresolved D. Germline values: CDR1 KGHSH, CDR2 LQKENI. Trimming cost V 2 bases and J 1 base, with 14 bases left between them. The CDR3 is made up of 16 amino acids. CDR3 nucleotide sequence: TGTGCCAGCTCACCAACAACCTATGGCGGGAACACTGAAGCTTTCTTT. Translated: CASSPTTYGGNTEAFF.

A single count supports this clone. The CDR3 sequence: CASSLQTRGLAGSSTDTQYF. CDR3 sequence (DNA): TGTGCCAGCAGCCTACAGACCCGGGGACTAGCGGGATCTAGCACAGATACGCAGTATTTT. The chain recombines TRBV12-1 with TRBJ2-3; the table names TRBD2, a call not compared with the DNA. TRBV12-1 is described as a pseudogene. The CDR3 runs 20 residues.

This sequence joins TRBV6-6 and TRBJ2-3; 8 nucleotides align to TRBD1. The junction had 7 bases not matched to a gene; V was cut back by 5 bases and J by 3 bases. Looked up from germline, CDR1 is MNHNY and CDR2 is SVGAGI (reference sequence). The CDR3 consists of 15 residues. The CDR3 is CASSPTGGLTDTQYF. In DNA, the CDR3 is TGTGCCAGCAGTCCAACAGGGGGACTGACAGATACGCAGTATTTT.

The J gene is TRBJ2-3, the V gene TRBV2, with 7 bases that match TRBD2. Unmatched junction bases numbered 11, after V lost 5 bases and J lost 6 bases. CDR1 SNHLY and CDR2 FYNNEI come from the germline V gene. The CDR3 spans 15 residues. CDR3 nucleotides: TGTGCCAGCAGTCCGGGAGGCCTGAACGACGATACGCAGTATTTT. Translation gives CASSPGGLNDDTQYF.

This clone showed up just once. The rearrangement uses TRBV4-1 and TRBJ1-2; D may be TRBD1 (5 bases). The CDR3 is 13 residues long. Between the trimmed V and J ends, which lost 1 base and 6 bases, there was a span of 9 bases. The germline V gene has CDR1 MGHRA and CDR2 YSYEKL. The CDR3, as DNA: TGCGCCAGCAGCCAAGTGGGAGGGGATGGCTACACCTTC. Residues: CASSQVGGDGYTF.

The sample holds a few counts of this clone. The V and J genes are TRBV9 and TRBJ2-1, with 8 bases matching TRBD2. Germline loops: CDR1 SGDLS, CDR2 YYNGEE. This CDR3 is 17 amino acids long. V shed 3 bases, J shed 0 bases, and the junction held 8 bases outside the gene matches. The CDR3 DNA follows: TGTGCCAGCAGCGGAACCCCAAGCGGGAGCTCCTACAATGAGCAGTTCTTC. Amino acid sequence: CASSGTPSGSSYNEQFF.

The chain carries TRBV27 and TRBJ2-7; 7 bases agree with TRBD1. The CDR3 is 15 residues long. V shed 6 bases and J 2 bases; nucleotides not matched to a gene: 10. CDR1 is MNHEY, CDR2 SMNVEV, per germline (reference sequence). CDR3 protein: CASSPRGTDAYEQYF. The CDR3, as DNA: TGTGCCAGCAGCCCAAGAGGGACAGACGCCTACGAGCAGTACTTC.